This TCR beta chain comes out of a study of PD-1 blockade in mismatch repair-deficient tumors. The method was immunoSEQ multiplex PCR; TCRdb's version includes in-frame clones alone and lacks a portion of them. Of 60,000 to 65,000 clones listed, 70% to 90% were seen once; the top ten hold about 15%. Study findings and constraints: Tumor-resident clones, often absent from pretreatment blood, expanded after pembrolizumab and then contracted.

As to this clone: No antigen is known for it.

Every patient had mismatch repair deficiency by PCR or immunohistochemistry. TCR sequencing covered three patients who responded to pembrolizumab. Germline-derived CDR1 and CDR2 are LGHNA and YNFKEQ. Trimming stripped 0 bases from V and 2 bases from J, with 22 bases between. The CDR3 totals 19 residues. The origin of this receptor is an adult with mismatch repair-deficient cancer. The rearrangement links TRBV4-2 to TRBJ1-1; D gene ambiguous. The sequencing used peripheral blood, collected 52 weeks after starting pembrolizumab. CDR3 protein: CASSQDLGWKGLVNTEAFF. The CDR3 region has the DNA TGTGCCAGCAGCCAAGATTTAGGGTGGAAGGGTCTGGTCAACACTGAAGCTTTCTTT.